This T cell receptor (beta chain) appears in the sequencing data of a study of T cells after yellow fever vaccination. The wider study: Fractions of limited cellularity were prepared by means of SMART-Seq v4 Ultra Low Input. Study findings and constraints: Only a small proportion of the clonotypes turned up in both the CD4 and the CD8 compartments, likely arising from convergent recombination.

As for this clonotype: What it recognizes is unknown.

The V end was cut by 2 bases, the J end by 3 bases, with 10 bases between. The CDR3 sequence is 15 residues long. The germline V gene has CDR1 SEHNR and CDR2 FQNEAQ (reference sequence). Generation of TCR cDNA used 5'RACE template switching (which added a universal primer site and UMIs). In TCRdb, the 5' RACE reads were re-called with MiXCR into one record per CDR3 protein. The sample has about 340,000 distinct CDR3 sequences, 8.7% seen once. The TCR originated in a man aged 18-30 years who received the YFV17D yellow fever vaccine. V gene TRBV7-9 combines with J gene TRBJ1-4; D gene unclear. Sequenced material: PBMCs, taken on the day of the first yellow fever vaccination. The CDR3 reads CASSLMGGPNEKLFF. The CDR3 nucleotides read TGTGCCAGCAGCTTAATGGGAGGGCCTAATGAAAAACTGTTTTTT.